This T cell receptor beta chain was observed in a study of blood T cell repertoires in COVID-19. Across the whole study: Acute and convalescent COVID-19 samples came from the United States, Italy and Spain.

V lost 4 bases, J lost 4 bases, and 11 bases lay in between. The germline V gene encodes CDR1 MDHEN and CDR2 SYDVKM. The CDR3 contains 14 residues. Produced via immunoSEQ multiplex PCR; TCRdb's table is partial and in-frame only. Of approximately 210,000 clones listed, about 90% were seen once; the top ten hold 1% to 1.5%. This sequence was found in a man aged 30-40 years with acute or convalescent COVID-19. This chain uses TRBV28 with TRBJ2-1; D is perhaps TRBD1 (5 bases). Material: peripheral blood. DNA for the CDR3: TGTGCCAGCAGTTCACAGGACCATTACAATGAGCAGTTCTTC. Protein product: CASSSQDHYNEQFF. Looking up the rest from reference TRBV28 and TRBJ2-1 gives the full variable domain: DVKVTQSSRYLVKRTGEKVFLECVQDMDHENMFWYRQDPGLGLRLIYFSYDVKMKEKGDIPEGYSVSREKKERFSLILESASTNQTSMYLCASSSQDHYNEQFFGPGTRLTVL.